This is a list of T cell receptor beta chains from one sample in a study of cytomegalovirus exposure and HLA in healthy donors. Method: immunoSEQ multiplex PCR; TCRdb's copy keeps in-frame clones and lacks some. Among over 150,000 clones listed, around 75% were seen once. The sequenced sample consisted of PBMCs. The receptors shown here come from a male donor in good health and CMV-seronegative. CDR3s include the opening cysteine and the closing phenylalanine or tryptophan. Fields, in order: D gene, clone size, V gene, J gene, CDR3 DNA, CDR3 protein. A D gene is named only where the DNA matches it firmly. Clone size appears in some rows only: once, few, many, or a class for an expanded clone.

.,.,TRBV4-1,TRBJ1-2,TGCGCCAGCAGCCCGGTGCAGGGAAAGGGCTACACCTTC,CASSPVQGKGYTF
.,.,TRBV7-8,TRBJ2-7,TGTGCCAGCAGCCCGGGGTCCTATGACGAGCAGTACTTC,CASSPGSYDEQYF
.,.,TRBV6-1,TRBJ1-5,TGTGCCAGCAGTGAAATGGGCCAAGCCAGTCCCCAGCATTTT,CASSEMGQASPQHF
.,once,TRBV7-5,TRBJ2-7,TGTGTCAGAAGCCTAAGAGGTAACTGGGAGTCCTACGAGCAGTACTTC,CVRSLRGNWESYEQYF
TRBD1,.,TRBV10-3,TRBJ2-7,TGTGCCATCACGGACAGGGGCCACGAGCAGTACTTC,CAITDRGHEQYF
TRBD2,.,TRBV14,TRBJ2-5,TGTGCCAGCAGCCAATGGCCCGGGACTAGCGGGGAAGAGACCCAGTACTTC,CASSQWPGTSGEETQYF
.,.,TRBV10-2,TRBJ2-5,TGCGCCAGCGGGGGCAGGACCCGCCAAGAGACCCAGTACTTC,CASGGRTRQETQYF
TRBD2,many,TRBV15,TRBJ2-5,TGTGCCACCAGCAGAGATCGGATTAGCGGGGCGGAGACCCAGTACTTC,CATSRDRISGAETQYF
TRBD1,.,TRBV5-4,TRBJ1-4,TGTGCCAGCAGCCCCGGACAGGGTAGGGAAAAACTGTTTTTT,CASSPGQGREKLFF
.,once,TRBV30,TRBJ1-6,TGTGCCTGGAGTGTGACGGAAGGGGATTCACCCCTCCACTTT,CAWSVTEGDSPLHF
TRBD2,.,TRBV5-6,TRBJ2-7,TGTGCCAGCAGCTGGGGTATGGCGGGGGGCCGGGAGCAGTACTTC,CASSWGMAGGREQYF
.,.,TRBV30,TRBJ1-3,TGTGCCTGGAGTGTACGAGTTGGAAACACCATATATTTT,CAWSVRVGNTIYF
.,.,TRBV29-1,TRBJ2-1,TGCAGCGTCCCCCGCAGGGATGAGCAGTTCTTC,CSVPRRDEQFF
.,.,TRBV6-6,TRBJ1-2,TGTGCCAGCAGGGCTAGTGTCTATGGCTACACCTTC,CASRASVYGYTF
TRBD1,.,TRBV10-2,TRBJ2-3,TGCGCCAGCAGGGGACAGTCGGATACGCAGTATTTT,CASRGQSDTQYF
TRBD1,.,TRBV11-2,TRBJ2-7,TGTGCCAGCAGCCGGTTACAGGGGACCTCCTACGAGCAGTACTTC,CASSRLQGTSYEQYF
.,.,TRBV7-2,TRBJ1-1,TGTGCCAGCAGCTTAGGAGCAGGAGGGAAGAACACTGAAGCTTTCTTT,CASSLGAGGKNTEAFF
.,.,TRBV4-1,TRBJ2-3,TGCGCCAGCAGCCCCGTTGTTAGCACAGATACGCAGTATTTT,CASSPVVSTDTQYF
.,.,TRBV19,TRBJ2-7,TGTGCCAGTAGGGCCCAACAGGGACCTTCCTACGAGCAGTACTTC,CASRAQQGPSYEQYF
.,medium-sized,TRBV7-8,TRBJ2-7,TGTGCCAGCAGCCCGCGCCAGGGTCCCTCCTACGAGCAGTACTTC,CASSPRQGPSYEQYF
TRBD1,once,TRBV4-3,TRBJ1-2,TGCGCCACCTCTAAAGATCTCGGACAGGAGACCAACTATGGCTACACCTTC,CATSKDLGQETNYGYTF
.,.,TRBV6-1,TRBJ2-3,TGTGCCAGCAGTGAACGGCGGGGGCCTAACACAGATACGCAGTATTTT,CASSERRGPNTDTQYF
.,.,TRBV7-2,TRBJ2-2,TGTGCCAGCAGCTTATCCGGGGTGGCCGGGGAGCTGTTTTTT,CASSLSGVAGELFF
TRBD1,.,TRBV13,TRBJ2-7,TGTGCCAGCAGCTCCTACAGGGGGTCCTACGAGCAGTACTTC,CASSSYRGSYEQYF
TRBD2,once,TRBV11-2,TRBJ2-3,TGTGCCAGCAGCTTGGGACTAGCGGGGGATACAGATACGCAGTATTTT,CASSLGLAGDTDTQYF
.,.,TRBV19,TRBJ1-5,TGTGCCAGTAGTATAGGATCCGGGCCCGGGGGGCCCCAGCATTTT,CASSIGSGPGGPQHF
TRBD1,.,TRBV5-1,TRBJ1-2,TGCGCCAGCAGCTTGGGCGGGACAGGGGTATATGGCTACACCTTC,CASSLGGTGVYGYTF
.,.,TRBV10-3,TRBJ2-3,TGTGCCATCTCGCCAGGGGATCCAGATACGCAGTATTTT,CAISPGDPDTQYF
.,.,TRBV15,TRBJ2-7,TGTGCCACCAGCAGGGCCCCCAACTACGAGCAGTACTTC,CATSRAPNYEQYF
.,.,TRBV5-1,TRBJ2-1,TGCGCCAGCAGCTCCCGAGACAGGCACTCCTACAATGAGCAGTTCTTC,CASSSRDRHSYNEQFF
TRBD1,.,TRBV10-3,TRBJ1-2,TGTGCCATCAGTGAGCGGGACAGGACAGCTAACTATGGCTACACCTTC,CAISERDRTANYGYTF
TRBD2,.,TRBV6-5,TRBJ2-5,TGTGCCAGCAGTTACTCGACTAGCGCAGAGACCCAGTACTTC,CASSYSTSAETQYF
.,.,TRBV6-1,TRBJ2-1,TGTGCCAGCAGTGAAGCGCTTGTTTTATCGGGGGTTGAGGATGAGCAGTTCTTC,CASSEALVLSGVEDEQFF
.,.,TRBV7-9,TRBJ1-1,TGTGCCAGCAGCTTATACCGGGGGATGAACACTGAAGCTTTCTTT,CASSLYRGMNTEAFF
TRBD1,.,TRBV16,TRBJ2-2,TGTGCCAGCAGCCAAGACAGGGTCACCGGGGAGCTGTTTTTT,CASSQDRVTGELFF
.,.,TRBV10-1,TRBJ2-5,TGCGCCAGCAGTGAGAGTACAGGCCAAGAGACCCAGTACTTC,CASSESTGQETQYF
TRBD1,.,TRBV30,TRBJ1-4,TGTGCCTGGGGGACAGCCGGTAATGAAAAACTGTTTTTT,CAWGTAGNEKLFF
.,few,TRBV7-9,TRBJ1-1,TGTGCCAGCAGCTTAGAAAACGGGGAAAACACTGAAGCTTTCTTT,CASSLENGENTEAFF